Listed below are T cell receptor beta chains from one sample, sequenced in a study of shared clonotypes between healthy human individuals. TCRdb's table, derived via immunoSEQ multiplex PCR, lists solely in-frame clones and lacks some. This sample yields a few million clones, of which nearly 97% are seen a single time; less than 0.15% belongs to the top ten. Sample: naive CD4+ T cells sorted from blood. Every receptor here comes from a man aged 18 to 29 in good health. The CDR3 runs from the conserved cysteine through the conserved F or W.

V gene,J gene,CDR3 protein
TRBV11-2,TRBJ1-1,CASSPPGGAEAFF
TRBV30,TRBJ2-1,CAWRTAGAPGKFF
TRBV9,TRBJ2-7,CASSALHRVLYEQYF
TRBV11-2,TRBJ2-7,CASSMSAGPYEQYF
TRBV5-1,TRBJ2-4,CASSDTGLAKNIQYF
TRBV5-5,TRBJ2-1,CASEVSRDEQFF
TRBV27,TRBJ1-6,CASSLAGSYNSPLHF
TRBV7-9,TRBJ2-2,CASSAQGPGELFF
TRBV4-1,TRBJ1-5,CASSPERTGTTSNQPQHF
TRBV19,TRBJ2-1,CATHVGRAYNEQFF
TRBV29-1,TRBJ1-1,CSVRSYIGGAFF
TRBV5-4,TRBJ2-5,CASSLGLADQETQYF
TRBV27,TRBJ1-2,CASSINLEGAYGYTF